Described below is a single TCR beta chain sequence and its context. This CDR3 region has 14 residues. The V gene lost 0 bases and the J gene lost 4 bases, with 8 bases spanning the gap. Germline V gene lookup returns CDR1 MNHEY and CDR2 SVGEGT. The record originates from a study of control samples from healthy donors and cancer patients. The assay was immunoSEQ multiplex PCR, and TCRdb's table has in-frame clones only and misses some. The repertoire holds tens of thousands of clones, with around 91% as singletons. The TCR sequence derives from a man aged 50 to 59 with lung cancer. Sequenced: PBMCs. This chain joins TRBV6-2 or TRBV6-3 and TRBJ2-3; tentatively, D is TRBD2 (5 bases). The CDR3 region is CASSYSSSSDTQYF. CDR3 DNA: TGTGCCAGCAGTTACTCGTCTAGCTCAGATACGCAGTATTTT.